These T cell receptor beta chains were read from a single sample in a study of T-cell memory formation after mild COVID-19. TCRdb re-called the 5' RACE reads through MiXCR, storing one row per CDR3 protein. Of under 250,000 distinct CDR3 sequences listed, 9.5% are singletons. Material: PBMCs or a T cell subset sorted from them (not recorded which). The receptors shown here come from a man younger than 35 who had mild COVID-19 (a few samples of this study predate the infection). Cell type and time point are not known. The CDR3 runs from the conserved cysteine through the conserved F or W. The D gene is left open where the match is weak. The listing skips clone size in some rows; elsewhere it reads once, few, many or a size class.

cdr3_nt cdr3_aa j_call d_call clone_size v_call
TGTGCCAGCAGCCACGTGACAGGGGGGGCCGGGGAGCTGTTTTTT CASSHVTGGAGELFF TRBJ2-2 TRBD1 . TRBV5-4
TGTGCCAGCAGCTTTTCAGGTTATGCTAGCACAGATACGCACTATTTT CASSFSGYASTDTHYF TRBJ2-3 . few TRBV7-3
TGTGCCAGCTCACCCCCTAGCGGGGGCCTCCCAGAGTATTTT CASSPPSGGLPEYF TRBJ2-3 TRBD2 few TRBV18
TGTGCCAGCAGCCCGAAGCCGGGGGGCTACACCTTC CASSPKPGGYTF TRBJ1-2 . . TRBV7-2
TGCAGTGCTAGTCACCGGGACGGCAGCGAGCAGTTCTTC CSASHRDGSEQFF TRBJ2-1 . few TRBV20-1
TGTGCCAGCAGCCCCCGCTGGGGCGGGGACGGCAATCAGCCCCAGCATTTT CASSPRWGGDGNQPQHF TRBJ1-5 . few TRBV27
TGTGCCAGCAGTTTAAGGGCAAACTCTGGAAACACCATATATTTT CASSLRANSGNTIYF TRBJ1-3 . few TRBV12-3/TRBV12-4
TGTGCCAGCAGTTACTCGCCAGGACACCTTGATAATTCACCCCTCCACTTT CASSYSPGHLDNSPLHF TRBJ1-6 . many TRBV6-5
TGCGCCAGCAGCCATACAGGGCGCAGGCGTTATCAGCCCCAGCATTTT CASSHTGRRRYQPQHF TRBJ1-5 . . TRBV23-1
TGCGCCAGCAGCTTGGCGCCAGCCGATAATTCACCCCTCCACTTT CASSLAPADNSPLHF TRBJ1-6 . . TRBV5-1
TGTGCCAGCAGCTTAGCCTCCCGGGGCAATGAGCAGTTCTTC CASSLASRGNEQFF TRBJ2-1 . . TRBV7-2
TGTGCCAGCAGCCCGTTACGCGGGTTTTCCTACAATGAGCAGTTCTTC CASSPLRGFSYNEQFF TRBJ2-1 . . TRBV7-2
TGCAGTGCCCCCAACCGATACAATGAGCAGTTCTTC CSAPNRYNEQFF TRBJ2-1 . . TRBV20-1
TGCGCCAGCAGCCGGGTCGGCGGGGGCACAGATACGCAGTATTTT CASSRVGGGTDTQYF TRBJ2-3 . . TRBV5-1
TGTGCCAGCAGCTTAGATCTAGGGGATGAGCAGTTCTTC CASSLDLGDEQFF TRBJ2-1 . few TRBV11-3
. CASSRAGPGELFF TRBJ2-2 . . TRBV25-1
TGTGCCAGCAGTTTTAGGGTTTTGGGAGGCTACACCTTC CASSFRVLGGYTF TRBJ1-2 . few TRBV12-3/TRBV12-4
TGTGCCACCAGTGATGGGGACCAGCGACGGGGCTACACCTTC CATSDGDQRRGYTF TRBJ1-2 . . TRBV24-1
TGTGCCAGCAGCCCCAGACAGGGGGCGTTATATACGCAGTATTTT CASSPRQGALYTQYF TRBJ2-3 TRBD1 many TRBV7-9
TGTGCCACCAGCAGAGATCGGGGAGGGGGGAAAGCTTTCTTT CATSRDRGGGKAFF TRBJ1-1 . . TRBV15
TGTGCCAGCAGTTTAGCGGGGCTACCCCAAGAGACCCAGTACTTC CASSLAGLPQETQYF TRBJ2-5 . . TRBV12-3/TRBV12-4
TGTGACAGCAGCCAAGATCCGACAGGGTCCTACGAGCAGTACTTC CDSSQDPTGSYEQYF TRBJ2-7 TRBD1 . TRBV4-2
TGTGCCAGCAGCCGACAGGGGAACTATGGCTACACCTTC CASSRQGNYGYTF TRBJ1-2 TRBD1 . TRBV12-3/TRBV12-4
TGCGCCAGCAGCCGACTAGGCGGGGGGGGACCAGATACGCAGTATTTT CASSRLGGGGPDTQYF TRBJ2-3 TRBD2 few TRBV4-3
TGTGCCATCAGTGCCCACAGGGGGTTCAACACTGAAGCTTTCTTT CAISAHRGFNTEAFF TRBJ1-1 TRBD1 . TRBV10-3
TGCGCCAGCAGCCACCTTGGCTCCGGGGACACTGAAGCTTTCTTT CASSHLGSGDTEAFF TRBJ1-1 . many TRBV4-3
TGTGCCAGCAGCTTAGGATTTACGCAGACCCAGTACTTC CASSLGFTQTQYF TRBJ2-5 . few TRBV7-2
TGTGCCAGCAGCCGGGACGGGCTTAATGAAAAACTGTTTTTT CASSRDGLNEKLFF TRBJ1-4 . . TRBV7-9
TGTGCCAGCAGTTCGTCGGGAAAACTGTTTTTT CASSSSGKLFF TRBJ1-4 . few TRBV12-3/TRBV12-4
TGTGCCACCAGCAGAGGGACAGGGGGAGGCACAGATACGCAGTATTTT CATSRGTGGGTDTQYF TRBJ2-3 TRBD1 . TRBV15
TGCGCCAGCAGCCAAGTCGCCAGGGGACAGGAGCAGTTCTTC CASSQVARGQEQFF TRBJ2-1 TRBD1 many TRBV4-3
TGTGCCAGCACCCTTTTTGGACCCACCACAGATACGCAGTATTTT CASTLFGPTTDTQYF TRBJ2-3 . many TRBV12-3/TRBV12-4
TGTGCCACCAGCAGAGCTCCGAGCAGCAATCAGCCCCAGCATTTT CATSRAPSSNQPQHF TRBJ1-5 . few TRBV15